The rows below give T cell receptor beta chains drawn from one sample of a study of blood T cells in healthy people across ages. One entry per CDR3 protein results from TCRdb running MiXCR on the 5' RACE reads. The sample carries approximately 810,000 distinct CDR3 sequences, 36% recorded once. The sequencing input was blood. These receptors were taken from a young man in good health. Both conserved end residues are part of each CDR3. The order of the fields is CDR3 DNA, CDR3 protein, D gene, V gene, J gene, clone size. The D gene is left open where the match is weak. Clone size is shown for a subset of rows, as once, few, many or a class of expanded clone.

CDR3nt: TGTGCCAGCAGTCCCTCCCGGGGCATGAGGAGGAATGAGCAGTTCTTC
CDR3aa: CASSPSRGMRRNEQFF
d_gene: -
v_gene: TRBV28
j_gene: TRBJ2-1
abundance: -

CDR3nt: TGTGCCAGCAGTTCTACCCGGGACAGTCCAAAAAACATTCAGTACTTC
CDR3aa: CASSSTRDSPKNIQYF
d_gene: TRBD1
v_gene: TRBV28
j_gene: TRBJ2-4
abundance: -

CDR3nt: TGTGCCAGCAGACCAGGGGGCGCGGGGGACATTCAGTACTTC
CDR3aa: CASRPGGAGDIQYF
d_gene: -
v_gene: TRBV27
j_gene: TRBJ2-4
abundance: -

CDR3nt: TGCAGTGCTAGAGATCTGAGGAGCAGCCTTGCTAACTATGGCTACACCTTC
CDR3aa: CSARDLRSSLANYGYTF
d_gene: -
v_gene: TRBV20-1
j_gene: TRBJ1-2
abundance: few

CDR3nt: TGTGCCAGCTCACCACCCGCAGGGGTCATGGAGACCCAGTACTTC
CDR3aa: CASSPPAGVMETQYF
d_gene: -
v_gene: TRBV18
j_gene: TRBJ2-5
abundance: few

CDR3nt: TGTGCCAGCAGCTCGCTGGAGGGATCTAGCACAGATACGCAGTATTTT
CDR3aa: CASSSLEGSSTDTQYF
d_gene: -
v_gene: TRBV5-6
j_gene: TRBJ2-3
abundance: -

CDR3nt: TGTGCCAGCAGCTTAGGCCCGTACTTGTACAATGAGCAGTACTTC
CDR3aa: CASSLGPYLYNEQYF
d_gene: -
v_gene: TRBV7-8
j_gene: TRBJ2-5
abundance: -

CDR3nt: TGTGCCAGCAGCTCAAATCCCCCGACTGGCGCGGGGGGGAGCAATGAGCAGTTCTTC
CDR3aa: CASSSNPPTGAGGSNEQFF
d_gene: TRBD2
v_gene: TRBV7-3
j_gene: TRBJ2-1
abundance: -

CDR3nt: TGTGCCAGCAGTTTATCCGGAGCCAGAGCAGCTTTCTTT
CDR3aa: CASSLSGARAAFF
d_gene: -
v_gene: TRBV27
j_gene: TRBJ1-1
abundance: -

CDR3nt: TGTGCCAGCAGCCCTGGGGACAGGACCTACTATGGCTACACCTTC
CDR3aa: CASSPGDRTYYGYTF
d_gene: TRBD1
v_gene: TRBV14
j_gene: TRBJ1-2
abundance: -

CDR3nt: TGTGCCAGCAGCCAACATCTCGCGGGGGGTAACCAAGAGACCCAGTACTTC
CDR3aa: CASSQHLAGGNQETQYF
d_gene: TRBD2
v_gene: TRBV4-2
j_gene: TRBJ2-5
abundance: few

CDR3nt: TGTGCCAGCAGCGTAGGCGGGGAAGGCTACGAGCAGTACTTC
CDR3aa: CASSVGGEGYEQYF
d_gene: -
v_gene: TRBV7-2
j_gene: TRBJ2-7
abundance: -

CDR3nt: TGTGCCAGCAGTTCCAGACTAGCGGGGGACCACACAGATACGCAGTATTTT
CDR3aa: CASSSRLAGDHTDTQYF
d_gene: TRBD2
v_gene: TRBV12-3/TRBV12-4
j_gene: TRBJ2-3
abundance: -

CDR3nt: TGTGCCAGCAGTTTAACAGGAATTAACTATGGCTACACCTTC
CDR3aa: CASSLTGINYGYTF
d_gene: -
v_gene: TRBV12-3/TRBV12-4
j_gene: TRBJ1-2
abundance: many

CDR3nt: TGTGCCAGCAGTACAGGGACAGGGTTGGAGAACACTGAAGCTTTCTTT
CDR3aa: CASSTGTGLENTEAFF
d_gene: TRBD1
v_gene: TRBV4-2
j_gene: TRBJ1-1
abundance: few

CDR3nt: TGTGCCAGCGGGAAAAACGGGGCAATAGGAGATACGCAGTATTTT
CDR3aa: CASGKNGAIGDTQYF
d_gene: -
v_gene: TRBV7-2
j_gene: TRBJ2-3
abundance: few

CDR3nt: TGCGCCAGCAGCTTGGCCGGGACCCCGAGCTCCTACAATGAGCAGTACTTC
CDR3aa: CASSLAGTPSSYNEQYF
d_gene: -
v_gene: TRBV5-1
j_gene: TRBJ2-7
abundance: few

CDR3nt: TGTGCCATCAGTGGGGACAGGGAACATCAGCCCCAGCATTTT
CDR3aa: CAISGDREHQPQHF
d_gene: TRBD1
v_gene: TRBV10-3
j_gene: TRBJ1-5
abundance: -

CDR3nt: TGTGCCAGCAGTGGTAGTGGCAGGGCCGCTCATAATGAAAAACTGTTTTTT
CDR3aa: CASSGSGRAAHNEKLFF
d_gene: -
v_gene: TRBV7-9
j_gene: TRBJ1-4
abundance: -

CDR3nt: TGTGCCAGCAGACTCCTCCGGGACATAAGATACGAGCAGTACTTC
CDR3aa: CASRLLRDIRYEQYF
d_gene: -
v_gene: TRBV6-1
j_gene: TRBJ2-7
abundance: few

CDR3nt: TGTGCCAGCAGCTTAGATCACAGGGAGAGTGGGGCGCAGTATTTT
CDR3aa: CASSLDHRESGAQYF
d_gene: -
v_gene: TRBV7-8
j_gene: TRBJ2-3
abundance: -

CDR3nt: TGTGCCAGCAACGAGGCGCGAGCGTTCCATGGCTACACCTTC
CDR3aa: CASNEARAFHGYTF
d_gene: -
v_gene: TRBV7-2
j_gene: TRBJ1-2
abundance: -

CDR3nt: TGTGCCAGCAGCCCTACGGGACAGGACTCAAACTATGGCTACACCTTC
CDR3aa: CASSPTGQDSNYGYTF
d_gene: TRBD1
v_gene: TRBV3-1
j_gene: TRBJ1-2
abundance: few

CDR3nt: TGCGCCAGCAGCGCGCGGACAGGGGGCCTAGATACGCAGTATTTT
CDR3aa: CASSARTGGLDTQYF
d_gene: TRBD1
v_gene: TRBV4-3
j_gene: TRBJ2-3
abundance: few

CDR3nt: TGTGCCAGCAGCTCCGGGCGTGGAAACACCATATATTTT
CDR3aa: CASSSGRGNTIYF
d_gene: -
v_gene: TRBV7-2
j_gene: TRBJ1-3
abundance: -

CDR3nt: TGTGCCAGCAGCCAAAGTTCCGGGTTCTACGAGCAGTACTTC
CDR3aa: CASSQSSGFYEQYF
d_gene: -
v_gene: TRBV3-1
j_gene: TRBJ2-7
abundance: -

CDR3nt: TGTGCCAGCAGCCAAGATTTTGGGAGCAATCAGCCCCAGCATTTT
CDR3aa: CASSQDFGSNQPQHF
d_gene: -
v_gene: TRBV3-1
j_gene: TRBJ1-5
abundance: -

CDR3nt: TGCGCCAGCAGCCCCCCAGGGGGCAGGCAGCCCCAGCATTTT
CDR3aa: CASSPPGGRQPQHF
d_gene: TRBD1
v_gene: TRBV4-1
j_gene: TRBJ1-5
abundance: -

CDR3nt: TGTGCCAGCAGTCCCGGGGCCGCCTACGAGCAGTACTTC
CDR3aa: CASSPGAAYEQYF
d_gene: -
v_gene: TRBV12-3/TRBV12-4
j_gene: TRBJ2-7
abundance: few

CDR3nt: TGCAGTGCTAGAGATTCCCGACAGGGCCACACTGAAGCTTTCTTT
CDR3aa: CSARDSRQGHTEAFF
d_gene: TRBD1
v_gene: TRBV20-1
j_gene: TRBJ1-1
abundance: -

CDR3nt: TGCAGTGCCCGAAGACAGGGAAGGGACTACGAGCAGTACTTC
CDR3aa: CSARRQGRDYEQYF
d_gene: TRBD1
v_gene: TRBV20-1
j_gene: TRBJ2-7
abundance: -

CDR3nt: TGTACTAGTGGTAGAAGGGACGCCAGCACAGATACGCAGTATTTT
CDR3aa: CTSGRRDASTDTQYF
d_gene: -
v_gene: TRBV12-5
j_gene: TRBJ2-3
abundance: -